The next 10 T cell receptor beta chains were all read from a single sample in a study of blood T cell repertoires in COVID-19. The assay was immunoSEQ multiplex PCR, and TCRdb's table has in-frame clones only and misses some. In the table there are 120,000 to 150,000 clones, 85% to 90% of which are singletons. Sequencing was carried out using peripheral blood. These receptors all stem from a woman aged 55-70 years with acute or convalescent COVID-19.

V usage is TRBV28 and J usage is TRBJ1-3; no definite D call. The V end lost 5 bases, the J end lost 4 bases, and 15 bases lay between the germline ends. CDR1 MDHEN and CDR2 SYDVKM come from the germline V gene. The CDR3 is 15 amino acids. CDR3 nucleotide sequence: TGTGCCAGCAGTACCAGAAGCGCTCCCGGAAACACCATATATTTT. The encoded protein is CASSTRSAPGNTIYF.

The chain joins TRBV6-2 or TRBV6-3 to TRBJ1-3, with 7 bases that match TRBD1. Germline V lookup: CDR1 MNHEY, CDR2 SVGEGT. The CDR3 sequence is 19 residues long. The J segment lost 3 bases and the V segment lost 2 bases, leaving 16 bases of the junction unmatched. In DNA, the CDR3 is TGTGCCAGCAGTTACCGCGGGACAGCTCCGAGTTCTCATGGAAACACCATATATTTT. It encodes CASSYRGTAPSSHGNTIYF.

The chain employs TRBV3-1 (or the pseudogene TRBV3-2) and TRBJ2-1; perhaps TRBD2 as D (6 bases). Trimming stripped 0 bases from V and 7 bases from J, with 16 bases between. The CDR3 totals 16 residues. The V gene's germline CDR1 is LGHDT and CDR2 YNNKEL (reference sequence). The CDR3 DNA sequence: TGTGCCAGCAGCCAAGACCGGGACTGGGCCCCGAATGAGCAGTTCTTC. Amino acid sequence: CASSQDRDWAPNEQFF.

The V gene is TRBV11-2, the J gene TRBJ2-5; 11 bases agree with TRBD1. The CDR3 consists of 15 residues. The V segment lost 5 bases and the J segment 3 bases; nucleotides outside the gene matches: 5. Germline values: CDR1 SGHAT, CDR2 FQNNGV. CDR3 DNA sequence: TGTGCCAGCAGCAAGGACAGGGGGCGCGAAGAGACCCAGTACTTC. As protein: CASSKDRGREETQYF. The variable domain in full, with the rest retrieved from reference TRBV11-2 and TRBJ2-5, is EAGVAQSPRYKIIEKRQSVAFWCNPISGHATLYWYQQILGQGPKLLIQFQNNGVVDDSQLPKDRFSAERLKGVDSTLKIQPAKLEDSAVYLCASSKDRGREETQYFGPGTRLLVL.

V usage is TRBV6-5 and J usage is TRBJ1-1, with 8 bases aligning to TRBD1. V shed 6 bases and J 4 bases; nucleotides not matched to a gene: 4. Germline CDR1 MNHEY, CDR2 SVGAGI. This CDR3 is built from 13 residues. CDR3 residues: CASRPTGGTEAFF. CDR3 coding DNA: TGTGCCAGCAGGCCTACAGGGGGCACTGAAGCTTTCTTT.

The V gene is TRBV28, the J gene TRBJ1-4, with D hard to call. V was trimmed by 3 bases and J by 7 bases, leaving 9 bases between them. Germline CDR1 reads MDHEN; CDR2 reads SYDVKM. The CDR3 is 13 amino acids. The CDR3 DNA sequence: TGTGCCAGCAGTTTGGAGGTGTTTGAAAAACTGTTTTTT. Translating gives CASSLEVFEKLFF.

The genes are TRBV19 and TRBJ1-2, with D maybe TRBD1 (6 bases). CDR3 length: 15 residues. Germline loops: CDR1 LNHDA, CDR2 SQIVND (reference sequence). Trimming stripped 2 bases from V and 8 bases from J, with 18 bases between. CDR3 DNA: TGTGCCAGTAGTATAACGGCCGCGGGGGCAAAGGGCTACACCTTC. The encoded protein is CASSITAAGAKGYTF. Full variable domain (rest looked up from reference TRBV19 and TRBJ1-2): DGGITQSPKYLFRKEGQNVTLSCEQNLNHDAMYWYRQDPGQGLRLIYYSQIVNDFQKGDIAEGYSVSREKKESFPLTVTSAQKNPTAFYLCASSITAAGAKGYTFGSGTRLTVV.

This clone was detected a few times. CDR3 sequence: CASSFTGSGNTIYF. Here the CDR3 DNA reads TGTGCCAGCAGCTTTACAGGCTCTGGAAACACCATATATTTT. The rearrangement uses TRBV7-3 and TRBJ1-3; D possibly corresponds to TRBD1 (5 bases). There are 14 residues in the CDR3. V was clipped by 3 bases and J by 0 bases, with 6 bases between them. Germline-derived CDR1 and CDR2 are SGHTA and FQGTGA. The entire variable domain, with the rest obtained from reference TRBV7-3 and TRBJ1-3, is as follows: GAGVSQTPSNKVTEKGKYVELRCDPISGHTALYWYRQSLGQGPEFLIYFQGTGAADDSGLPNDRFFAVRPEGSVSTLKIQRTERGDSAVYLCASSFTGSGNTIYFGEGSWLTVV.

This chain uses TRBV5-1 with TRBJ2-5; 12 nucleotides match TRBD2. J was trimmed by 9 bases and V by 2 bases; bases with no gene match: 11. This CDR3 has 16 residues. CDR1 SGHRS and CDR2 YFSETQ come from the germline V gene. The CDR3: CASSLLASGGARAQYF. The CDR3 DNA is TGCGCCAGCAGCTTATTGGCTAGCGGGGGGGCGAGGGCCCAGTACTTC.

V gene TRBV11-1 combines with J gene TRBJ1-1; the match to TRBD1 covers 7 bases. The V and J ends lost 4 bases and 4 bases, in that order; junction bases with no gene match: 9. The CDR3 is 15 amino acids. Germline CDR1 is SGHAT and CDR2 is FQDESV (reference sequence). CDR3 in DNA: TGTGCCAGCAGCTACGACAGGGCTTACGGCACTGAAGCTTTCTTT. Amino acids: CASSYDRAYGTEAFF.